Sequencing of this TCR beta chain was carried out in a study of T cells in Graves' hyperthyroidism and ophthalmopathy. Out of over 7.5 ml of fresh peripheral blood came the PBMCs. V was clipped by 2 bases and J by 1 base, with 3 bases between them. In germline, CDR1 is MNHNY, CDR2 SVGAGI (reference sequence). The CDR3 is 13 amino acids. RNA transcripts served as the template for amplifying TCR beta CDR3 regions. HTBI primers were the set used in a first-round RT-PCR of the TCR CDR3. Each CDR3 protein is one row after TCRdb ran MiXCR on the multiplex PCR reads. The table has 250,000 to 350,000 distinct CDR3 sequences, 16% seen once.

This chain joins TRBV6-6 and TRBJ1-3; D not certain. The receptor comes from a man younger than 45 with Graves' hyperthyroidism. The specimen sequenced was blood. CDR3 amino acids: CASSYQSGNTIYF. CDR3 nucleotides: TGTGCCAGCAGTTACCAATCTGGAAACACCATATATTTT.